These 6 T cell receptor beta chains came from one sample sequenced in a study of identical twins. TCRdb reprocessed the 5' RACE reads with MiXCR, giving one entry per CDR3 protein. The table includes around 240,000 distinct CDR3 sequences, 5.5% to 8% detected once. The sample also formed part of further work on yellow fever vaccine responses in identical twins.

The sequenced sample consisted of memory (CD45RO+) T cells sorted from blood. These receptors all stem from a woman younger than 35 in good health.

This clonotype has a count of ten or more. Here the CDR3 reads CASSLGFGRETDTQYF. The CDR3 bases are TGCGCCAGCAGCTTGGGTTTTGGCAGGGAAACAGATACGCAGTATTTT. The chain links TRBV5-1 to TRBJ2-3; TRBD1 is a possible D gene (5 bases). Trimming took 0 bases from V and 3 from J, leaving 14 bases between them. Germline values: CDR1 SGHRS, CDR2 YFSETQ. The CDR3 has 16 amino acids.

This clonotype was counted many times. The chain uses TRBV7-6 and TRBJ1-2, with TRBD1 matching 9 bases. Trimming took 3 bases from V and 2 from J; bases not matched to a gene: 7. CDR1 SGHVS and CDR2 FNYEAQ come from the germline V gene. This CDR3 has 16 residues. CDR3 sequence (DNA): TGTGCCAGCAGCTTGGACGACAGGGGGGGGAACTATGGCTACACCTTC. This codes for CASSLDDRGGNYGYTF.

J is TRBJ1-2 and V is TRBV29-1, with TRBD1 identical over 7 bases. Germline CDR1 reads SQVTM; CDR2 reads ANQGSEA. CDR3 length equals 13 residues. The V and J ends lost 4 bases and 2 bases, in that order; junction bases with no gene match: 4. In nucleotides, the CDR3 is TGCAGCGTTGGGGAGACAGGGAACTATGGCTACACCTTC. Translated, it gives CSVGETGNYGYTF.

The table lists this clonotype with a few counts. The chain carries TRBV15 and TRBJ2-5; TRBD1 matches 9 bases. The V and J ends lost 5 bases and 5 bases, in that order; junction bases with no gene match: 12. CDR1 is LNHNV and CDR2 is YYDKDF in the germline V gene (reference sequence). The CDR3 has 16 residues. CDR3 in amino acids: CATSLPGQGVWETQYF. The CDR3 region has the DNA TGTGCCACCAGCCTCCCGGGACAGGGAGTTTGGGAGACCCAGTACTTC.

This clonotype turned up a few times. V and J are TRBV28 and TRBJ2-1; D possibly corresponds to TRBD1 (5 bases). The V end was cut by 3 bases, the J end by 10 bases, with 16 bases between. This CDR3 has 14 amino acids. Germline V gene data show CDR1 as MDHEN and CDR2 as SYDVKM. CDR3 sequence: CASSLIIQGWEQFF. As DNA, the CDR3 is TGTGCCAGCAGTTTGATAATCCAGGGCTGGGAGCAGTTCTTC.

The chain uses TRBV25-1 and TRBJ2-3; 8 bases are shared with TRBD2. There are 16 residues in the CDR3. J gave up 4 bases and V 2 bases, and 8 bases lay outside the gene matches. CDR1 is MGHDK, CDR2 SYGVNS, per germline. CDR3 in DNA: TGTGCCAGCAGTGAAGTAACGGGGGGGGTGGCAGATACGCAGTATTTT. It yields the protein CASSEVTGGVADTQYF.